This T cell receptor (beta chain) stems from a study of blood T cell repertoires in COVID-19. Whole-study context: The United States, Italy and Spain were the sources of the acute and convalescent COVID-19 samples. Sources were T cells, B-cell-depleted T cells, or PBMCs; the material itself was cDNA or gDNA.

The CDR3 runs to 12 residues. V gave up 7 bases and J gave up 6 bases; unmatched junction bases: 5. CDR1 and CDR2 (germline): GTSNPN, SVGIG (reference sequence). The data were produced by immunoSEQ multiplex PCR, yet TCRdb's version contains in-frame clones alone and is incomplete. This sample has about 51,000 clones, with approximately 86% found just once. The specimen was peripheral blood. The sequence was collected from a man in his forties or fifties with active COVID-19. The chain is built from TRBV30 and TRBJ1-5; 8 bases fit TRBD1. The CDR3: CAFSGGSQPQHF. For the CDR3, the DNA is TGTGCCTTTTCAGGGGGCAGTCAGCCCCAGCATTTT.